This T cell receptor (beta chain) was captured in a study of technical replicates of blood from a few donors. The V gene lost 1 base and the J gene lost 1 base, with 10 bases spanning the gap. The CDR3 has 15 residues. Looked up from germline, CDR1 is MNHNS and CDR2 is SASEGT. The repertoire was sequenced with immunoSEQ multiplex PCR; TCRdb's copy has only in-frame clones and lacks some. The table lists around 62,000 clones, 95% to 98% of them singletons, with roughly 0.26% in the top ten. The V and J genes are TRBV6-1 and TRBJ1-1; tentatively, D is TRBD1 (6 bases). This clonotype was sampled from a human donor in good health. Sequenced sample: T cells isolated from PBMCs. In DNA form, the CDR3 reads TGTGCCAGCAGTGAAGGGGGAGGGGGGAACACTGAAGCTTTCTTT. Amino acid sequence: CASSEGGGGNTEAFF.